Presented here are 27 T cell receptor beta chains from one specimen sequenced in a study of T cells after posttransplantation cyclophosphamide. Method: immunoSEQ multiplex PCR; TCRdb's copy keeps in-frame clones and lacks some. The sample includes approximately 40,000 clones, none of them occurring once. The sequenced material came from PBMCs. The receptors stem from a man aged 35-49 years in good health, CMV-negative, and a related stem cell transplant donor.

The chain uses TRBV5-1 and TRBJ2-5; 8 bases fit TRBD2. Germline CDR1 SGHRS, CDR2 YFSETQ. V lost 3 bases to trimming and J lost 5 bases; unmatched junction nucleotides: 6. The CDR3 loop spans 14 amino acids. This chain's CDR3 is CASSYSAGVETQYF. Here the CDR3 DNA reads TGCGCCAGCAGCTACTCAGCGGGAGTTGAGACCCAGTACTTC.

In this sample, this clone turned up many times. This chain links TRBV2 with TRBJ1-4, with 8 bases lining up with TRBD1. The CDR3 covers 17 residues. Trimming cost V 4 bases and J 6 bases; bases outside gene matches: 13. CDR1 is SNHLY and CDR2 is FYNNEI in the germline V gene. In DNA form, the CDR3 reads TGTGCCAGCAGTGGAACCCCTGACAGGGGTCGGTATGAAAAACTGTTTTTT. Its protein product is CASSGTPDRGRYEKLFF.

This clone was counted ten times or more. V gene TRBV9 combines with J gene TRBJ1-5; 8 bases map to TRBD1. V gave up 0 bases and J gave up 8 bases; unmatched junction bases: 7. This CDR3 region has 15 residues. Germline CDR1 SGDLS, CDR2 YYNGEE. CDR3 sequence (DNA): TGTGCCAGCAGCGTAGAAGGACAGGGAGTTGAGCCCCAGCATTTT. Its protein is CASSVEGQGVEPQHF.

This clone was found many times. Other nucleotide sequences from this sample produce the same CDR3. The chain joins TRBV7-2 to TRBJ1-1; D unresolved. This CDR3 comprises 13 residues. Per the germline V gene, CDR1 is SGHTA and CDR2 is FQGNSA. Deletions cut 1 base from V and 6 bases from J, with 9 bases between. CDR3 region: CASSLDSFAEAFF. The CDR3 bases are TGTGCCAGCAGCTTAGATTCCTTTGCTGAAGCTTTCTTT.

This clone occurred many times. The chain joins TRBV9 to TRBJ1-1; 12 nucleotides agree with TRBD1. The trim removed 4 bases at V and 5 bases at J, leaving 9 bases unmatched. Germline V gives CDR1 SGDLS, CDR2 YYNGEE. This CDR3 spans 16 amino acids. The CDR3 sequence: CASSLGTGGARTEAFF. DNA of the CDR3: TGTGCCAGCAGCCTGGGGACAGGGGGCGCGAGAACTGAAGCTTTCTTT.

This clone was picked up many times. The chain has TRBV5-1 and TRBJ2-1, with TRBD2 matching over 7 bases. The germline V gene has CDR1 SGHRS and CDR2 YFSETQ. V lost 3 bases to trimming and J lost 6 bases; unmatched junction nucleotides: 9. This CDR3 has 15 amino acids. This CDR3 reads CASSSTSGMANEQFF. DNA of the CDR3: TGCGCCAGCAGCTCAACGAGCGGGATGGCCAATGAGCAGTTCTTC.

This clone came up many times. The chain joins TRBV5-1 to TRBJ2-2, with TRBD2 identical over 8 bases. The CDR3 has 15 residues. Germline V gene sequence: CDR1 SGHRS, CDR2 YFSETQ. Germline trimming cut 1 base from V and 1 base from J; bases unmatched to any gene: 0. This CDR3 reads CASSLTSGNTGELFF. Here the CDR3 DNA reads TGCGCCAGCAGCTTGACTAGCGGGAACACCGGGGAGCTGTTTTTT.

This clone has a count of ten or more. The chain recombines TRBV21-1 with TRBJ1-1; TRBD1, as called in the table, went unchecked against the DNA. TRBV21-1 is marked as a pseudogene. This CDR3 has 15 residues. CDR3: CASSSRVWGPPEAFF. CDR3 DNA: TGTGCCAGCAGCTCCAGGGTCTGGGGGCCTCCTGAAGCTTTCTTT.

At least ten counts were recorded for this clone. V and J are TRBV4-1 and TRBJ1-1, with D uncertain. Trimming cost V 0 bases and J 5 bases, with 10 bases left between them. Per the germline V gene, CDR1 is MGHRA and CDR2 is YSYEKL. CDR3 length equals 14 residues. The chain's CDR3 is CASSQDGRYTEAFF. The CDR3 nucleotides are TGCGCCAGCAGCCAAGACGGCAGGTATACTGAAGCTTTCTTT.

This clone appeared many times. This chain uses TRBV11-2 with TRBJ2-7; TRBD1 is a possible D gene (5 bases). V was pared by 4 bases and J by 2 bases, with 9 bases between. Germline V gives CDR1 SGHAT, CDR2 FQNNGV. CDR3 length: 13 residues. For the CDR3, the DNA is TGTGCCAGCAGCTCCACAGGAGCCTACGAGCAGTACGTC. Protein product: CASSSTGAYEQYV.

This clone was seen at least ten times. The V gene is TRBV11-2, the J gene TRBJ2-1; 12 nucleotides line up with TRBD2. With V trimmed by 1 base and J by 0 bases, 7 bases remained unmatched. In germline, CDR1 is SGHAT, CDR2 FQNNGV. The CDR3 runs 19 residues. CDR3 in DNA: TGTGCCAGCAGCTTAGTGGCTAGCGGGGGGGGTAGCTCCTACAATGAGCAGTTCTTC. Residues: CASSLVASGGGSSYNEQFF.

Only a few counts were recorded for this clone. V usage is TRBV18 and J usage is TRBJ2-1; D possibly corresponds to TRBD2 (5 bases). The CDR3 extends over 18 amino acids. Looked up from germline, CDR1 is KGHSH and CDR2 is LQKENI. V was cut by 1 base and J by 8 bases, with 24 bases left in between. The CDR3 bases are TGTGCCAGCTCACCACGCCTAGCCTCCTCTTCCTTTGTGGATGAGCAGTTCTTC. It is translated as CASSPRLASSSFVDEQFF.

This clone has a count of ten or more. CDR3 bases: TGTGCCAGTAATACAGGGTGGACTGAAGCTTTCTTT. Translation: CASNTGWTEAFF. The chain carries TRBV19 and TRBJ1-1, with D perhaps matching TRBD1 (6 bases). Trimming took off 7 bases at V and 5 bases at J, with 11 bases between the two ends. The germline gives CDR1 LNHDA, CDR2 SQIVND (reference sequence). The CDR3 length is 12 residues.

This clone was observed a few times. The J gene is TRBJ1-2, the V gene TRBV4-1; TRBD1 aligns across 11 bases. CDR3 size: 15 residues. After removal of 8 bases from V and 0 bases from J, the junction contained 5 bases not matched to a gene. Germline V lookup: CDR1 MGHRA, CDR2 YSYEKL. The CDR3 region has the DNA TGCGCCAGCGGACAGGGGGCCCAAGCTAACTATGGCTACACCTTC. It is translated as CASGQGAQANYGYTF.

CDR3 amino acids: CASSLQLNPLQETQYF. The CDR3 nucleotides are TGCGCCAGCAGCTTACAGCTAAACCCCCTTCAAGAGACCCAGTACTTC. The J gene is TRBJ2-5, the V gene TRBV5-1; D unclear. Looked up from germline, CDR1 is SGHRS and CDR2 is YFSETQ. Trimming stripped 2 bases from V and 2 bases from J, with 16 bases between. This CDR3 region has 16 residues.

Many counts were recorded for this clone. The chain uses TRBV29-1 and TRBJ1-5, with unresolved D. Trimming removed 4 bases from V and 6 bases from J, with 10 bases in between. This CDR3 spans 12 amino acids. Germline V gene lookup returns CDR1 SQVTM and CDR2 ANQGSEA. The CDR3 sequence is CSVAEFGQPQHF. Here the CDR3 DNA reads TGCAGCGTTGCGGAGTTCGGTCAGCCCCAGCATTTT.

This clone is deemed medium-sized. V and J are TRBV10-3 and TRBJ1-1; 11 bases are shared with TRBD1. CDR1 and CDR2 from the germline V gene are ENHRY and SYGVKD. V trimming: 9 bases; J trimming: 1 base; junction bases outside the gene matches: 1. CDR3 length equals 13 residues. CDR3 nucleotide sequence: TGTGCCATAGGGACAGGGGGGAACACTGAAGCTTTCTTT. Protein product: CAIGTGGNTEAFF.

The chain employs TRBV25-1 and TRBJ1-1; possibly TRBD1 for D (6 bases). The V gene lost 8 bases and the J gene lost 1 base, with 17 bases spanning the gap. Germline V gene data show CDR1 as MGHDK and CDR2 as SYGVNS. The CDR3 sequence is 15 residues long. CDR3 nucleotides: TGTGCCAGCCGCGGACCAGGGGATTCGAACACTGAAGCTTTCTTT. It specifies CASRGPGDSNTEAFF.

Many counts were recorded for this clone. The chain has TRBV10-3 and TRBJ1-1; possibly TRBD1 for D (5 bases). Germline CDR1 is ENHRY and CDR2 is SYGVKD. Trimming removed 3 bases from V and 4 bases from J, with 9 bases in between. This CDR3 spans 13 amino acids. CDR3 sequence reads: CAISDREVTEAFF. The CDR3 DNA sequence: TGTGCCATCAGTGACAGGGAGGTCACTGAAGCTTTCTTT.

This clone showed up just a few times. The CDR3 DNA follows: TGTGCCAGCAGCGCTCGGACTAGCGGCGCCCGTTTGAACACCGGGGAGCTGTTTTTT. This sequence encodes CASSARTSGARLNTGELFF. The chain links TRBV9 to TRBJ2-2, with 10 positions matching TRBD2. In germline, CDR1 is SGDLS, CDR2 YYNGEE. Losses at the gene ends were 3 bases for V and 1 base for J; bases not matched to a gene: 12. The CDR3 is 19 amino acids.

This clone appeared many times. The CDR3 nucleotides are TGTGCCAGCAGCGGGGGACTAGCGGGAACTCAAGAGACCCAGTACTTC. Its translation: CASSGGLAGTQETQYF. The chain links TRBV4-2 to TRBJ2-5; 13 nucleotides align to TRBD2. V lost 5 bases and J lost 2; bases outside the gene matches: 5. The CDR3 is 16 amino acids. Per germline, CDR1 LGHNA and CDR2 YNFKEQ.

This clone was seen ten or more times. V is TRBV7-9 and J is TRBJ2-1; TRBD2 might be the D (6 bases). Trimming took off 4 bases at V and 9 bases at J, with 10 bases between the two ends. The germline CDR1 and CDR2 sequences are SEHNR and FQNEAQ (reference sequence). The CDR3 is made up of 12 amino acids. CDR3 sequence reads: CASSSEGSEQFF. The CDR3, as DNA: TGTGCCAGCAGCTCGGAGGGAAGTGAGCAGTTCTTC.

This clone was seen repeatedly, ten times or more. The chain combines TRBV28 with TRBJ1-3; 8 bases match TRBD1. This CDR3 contains 15 residues. Germline CDR1 and CDR2: MDHEN and SYDVKM. Germline trimming cut 2 bases from V and 3 bases from J; bases unmatched to any gene: 3. DNA of the CDR3: TGTGCCAGCAGTTTAGAGGACAGGGTTGGAAACACCATATATTTT. Translated: CASSLEDRVGNTIYF.

This clone was detected ten times or more. The V and J genes are TRBV19 and TRBJ2-2, with D perhaps TRBD2 (6 bases). The germline gives CDR1 LNHDA, CDR2 SQIVND (reference sequence). The CDR3 consists of 13 residues. The CDR3 loop is CATGGARTGELFF. The CDR3 DNA reads TGTGCAACAGGAGGGGCTCGAACCGGGGAGCTGTTTTTT.

This clone showed up just a few times. This chain uses TRBV6-1 with TRBJ1-1; TRBD1 agrees at 7 bases. Germline V lookup: CDR1 MNHNS, CDR2 SASEGT. With V trimmed by 6 bases and J by 9 bases, 4 bases remained unmatched. The CDR3 totals 11 residues. CDR3 sequence (DNA): TGTGCCAGCAGCAAACAGGGGAAAGCTTTCTTT. Translating gives CASSKQGKAFF.

This clone was picked up many times. V and J are TRBV6-1 and TRBJ1-1, with D maybe TRBD1 (5 bases). Trimming took off 5 bases at V and 0 bases at J, with 13 bases between the two ends. The CDR3 has 15 residues. Germline-derived CDR1 and CDR2 are MNHNS and SASEGT. CDR3 region: CASSPRPTVNTEAFF. The CDR3 DNA is TGTGCCAGCAGTCCCCGACCGACAGTGAACACTGAAGCTTTCTTT.

This clone was observed many times. The rearrangement joins TRBV7-3 to TRBJ1-1; 7 bases are a match to TRBD1. There are 14 residues in the CDR3. Germline values: CDR1 SGHTA, CDR2 FQGTGA. Trimming cost V 5 bases and J 4 bases; bases outside gene matches: 7. CDR3 loop: CASSLTGLSTEAFF. CDR3 coding DNA: TGTGCCAGCAGCCTGACAGGGTTGAGCACTGAAGCTTTCTTT.